Listed here are 9 T cell receptor beta chains from one sample, sequenced in a study of blood T cell repertoires in COVID-19. Repertoires were generated with immunoSEQ multiplex PCR, while TCRdb's copy carries only in-frame clones and drops some. The sample has almost 40,000 clones, 85% seen once. The sequenced material came from peripheral blood. These receptors were collected from a man aged 60 to 75 with acute or convalescent COVID-19.

The J gene is TRBJ1-3, the V gene TRBV6-1; D gene unclear. The V end lost 1 base, the J end lost 4 bases, and 8 bases lay between the germline ends. CDR3 length: 14 residues. Germline lookup yields CDR1 MNHNS and CDR2 SASEGT. CDR3 bases: TGTGCCAGCAGTGAAGGGCCAGGAGGAAACACCATATATTTT. The encoded protein is CASSEGPGGNTIYF.

The rearrangement joins TRBV7-2 to TRBJ2-3; TRBD2 might be the D (5 bases). Germline V CDR1 and CDR2: SGHTA, FQGNSA. Trimming took 0 bases from V and 1 from J, leaving 11 bases between them. CDR3 length: 16 amino acids. The CDR3 coding sequence is TGTGCCAGCAGCTTAGCGTTAGCGTCAGGCACAGATACGCAGTATTTT. This translates into CASSLALASGTDTQYF.

The chain is built from TRBV14 and TRBJ2-1, with D hard to call. V lost 5 bases and J lost 0, with 17 bases in between. There are 17 residues in the CDR3. Germline V gene sequence: CDR1 SGHDN, CDR2 FVKESK. The CDR3 nucleotides are TGTGCCAGCAGCGACATGAAGGCACTGAGCTCCTACAATGAGCAGTTCTTC. Its translation is CASSDMKALSSYNEQFF. The full variable domain, completed using reference TRBV14 and TRBJ2-1, is EAGVTQFPSHSVIEKGQTVTLRCDPISGHDNLYWYRRVMGKEIKFLLHFVKESKQDESGMPNNRFLAERTGGTYSTLKVQPAELEDSGVYFCASSDMKALSSYNEQFFGPGTRLTVL.

This chain joins TRBV6-1 and TRBJ1-6; D possibly corresponds to TRBD1 (5 bases). V was cut by 3 bases and J by 12 bases, with 12 bases left in between. Germline V lookup: CDR1 MNHNS, CDR2 SASEGT. This CDR3 spans 13 amino acids. The DNA for the CDR3 is TGTGCCAGCAGTGATGCCGCGGGGCAACCCCTCCACTTT. As protein: CASSDAAGQPLHF.

The genes are TRBV9 and TRBJ2-2; D not resolved. The CDR3 totals 15 residues. Trimming took 3 bases from V and 0 from J, leaving 9 bases between them. CDR1 is SGDLS and CDR2 is YYNGEE in the germline V gene. The CDR3 DNA reads as TGTGCCAGCAGCGCAACAGACGCGAACACCGGGGAGCTGTTTTTT. Translation gives CASSATDANTGELFF.

V usage is TRBV30 and J usage is TRBJ2-7; a possible D gene is TRBD1 (5 bases). The CDR3 sequence is 13 residues long. V gave up 1 base and J gave up 6 bases, with 13 bases separating them. From germline, CDR1 is GTSNPN and CDR2 SVGIG (reference sequence). Written as DNA, the CDR3 is TGTGCCTGGAGTGCTGGGGCCGGGCTCGAGCAGTACTTC. Encoded protein: CAWSAGAGLEQYF.

The chain carries TRBV7-2 and TRBJ2-6; D may be TRBD1 (6 bases). V lost 4 bases and J lost 4, with 14 bases in between. This CDR3 region has 16 residues. Germline loops: CDR1 SGHTA, CDR2 FQGNSA. The CDR3 here is CASSSIRGSGANVLTF. The DNA of the CDR3 is TGTGCCAGCAGCTCAATCAGGGGATCGGGGGCCAACGTCCTGACTTTC.

The chain is built from TRBV10-3 and TRBJ2-7; D is possibly TRBD2 (6 bases). Per the germline V gene, CDR1 is ENHRY and CDR2 is SYGVKD. CDR3 length equals 13 residues. Trimming left V 6 bases short and J 3 bases short, with 12 bases between. CDR3 sequence (DNA): TGTGCCATCAGGAAGGCGGAGGGCTACGAGCAGTACTTC. Translation: CAIRKAEGYEQYF.

The chain couples TRBV5-5 to TRBJ1-6; no clear D. This CDR3 spans 17 amino acids. The V gene's germline CDR1 is SGHKS and CDR2 YYEKEE (reference sequence). Trimming removed 0 bases from V and 7 bases from J, with 17 bases in between. In DNA form, the CDR3 reads TGTGCCAGCAGCTTGGTTGGTGTGGGCATCGCGAATTCACCCCTCCACTTT. It is translated as CASSLVGVGIANSPLHF.